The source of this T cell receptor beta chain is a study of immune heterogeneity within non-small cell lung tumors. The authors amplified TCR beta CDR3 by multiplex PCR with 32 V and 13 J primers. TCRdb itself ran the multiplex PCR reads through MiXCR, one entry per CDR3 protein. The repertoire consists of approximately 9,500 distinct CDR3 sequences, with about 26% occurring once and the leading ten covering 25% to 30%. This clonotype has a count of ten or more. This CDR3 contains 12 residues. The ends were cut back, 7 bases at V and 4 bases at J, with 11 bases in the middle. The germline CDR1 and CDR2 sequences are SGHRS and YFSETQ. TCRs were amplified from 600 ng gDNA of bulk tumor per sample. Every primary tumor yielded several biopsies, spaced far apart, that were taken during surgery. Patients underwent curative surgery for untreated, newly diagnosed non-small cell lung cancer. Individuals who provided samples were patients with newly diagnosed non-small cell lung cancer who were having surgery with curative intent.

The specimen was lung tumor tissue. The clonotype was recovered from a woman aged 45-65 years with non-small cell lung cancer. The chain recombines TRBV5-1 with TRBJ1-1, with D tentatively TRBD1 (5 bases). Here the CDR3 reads CASSSGGTEAFF. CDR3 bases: TGCGCCAGCTCTTCGGGGGGCACTGAAGCTTTCTTT.